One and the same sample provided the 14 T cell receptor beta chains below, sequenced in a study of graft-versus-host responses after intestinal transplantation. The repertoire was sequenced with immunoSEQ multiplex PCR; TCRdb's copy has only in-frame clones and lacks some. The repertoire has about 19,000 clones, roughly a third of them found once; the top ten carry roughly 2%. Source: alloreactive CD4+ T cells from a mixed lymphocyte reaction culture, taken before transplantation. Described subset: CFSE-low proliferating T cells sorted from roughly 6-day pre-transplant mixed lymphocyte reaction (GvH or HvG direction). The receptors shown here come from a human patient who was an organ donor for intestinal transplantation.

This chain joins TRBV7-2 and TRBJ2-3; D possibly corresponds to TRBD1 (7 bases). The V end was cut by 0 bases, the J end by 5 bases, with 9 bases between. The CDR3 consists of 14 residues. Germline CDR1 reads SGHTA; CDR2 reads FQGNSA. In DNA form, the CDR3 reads TGTGCCAGCAGCTTAGCCAGGGGGGTAGATACGCAGTATTTT. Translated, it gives CASSLARGVDTQYF.

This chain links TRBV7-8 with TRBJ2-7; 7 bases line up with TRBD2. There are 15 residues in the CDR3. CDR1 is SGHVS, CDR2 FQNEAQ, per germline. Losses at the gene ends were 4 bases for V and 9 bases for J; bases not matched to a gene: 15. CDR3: CASSYNLAAPDGQYF. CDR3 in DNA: TGTGCCAGCAGCTACAACCTAGCGGCCCCGGACGGGCAGTACTTC.

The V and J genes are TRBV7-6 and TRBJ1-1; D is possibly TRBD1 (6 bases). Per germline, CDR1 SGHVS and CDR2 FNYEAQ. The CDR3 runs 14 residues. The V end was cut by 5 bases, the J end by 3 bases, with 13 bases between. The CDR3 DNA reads TGTGCCAGCAGCCCCGTGGAGGGGGACACTGAAGCTTTCTTT. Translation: CASSPVEGDTEAFF. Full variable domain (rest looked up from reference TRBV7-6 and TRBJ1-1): GAGVSQSPRYKVTKRGQDVALRCDPISGHVSLYWYRQALGQGPEFLTYFNYEAQQDKSGLPNDRFSAERPEGSISTLTIQRTEQRDSAMYRCASSPVEGDTEAFFGQGTRLTVV.

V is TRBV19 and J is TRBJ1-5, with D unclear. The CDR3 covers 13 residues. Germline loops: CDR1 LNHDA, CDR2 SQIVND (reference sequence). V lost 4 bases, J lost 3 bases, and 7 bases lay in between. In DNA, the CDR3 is TGTGCCAGTAGTACCCTCGACAATCAGCCCCAGCATTTT. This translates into CASSTLDNQPQHF.

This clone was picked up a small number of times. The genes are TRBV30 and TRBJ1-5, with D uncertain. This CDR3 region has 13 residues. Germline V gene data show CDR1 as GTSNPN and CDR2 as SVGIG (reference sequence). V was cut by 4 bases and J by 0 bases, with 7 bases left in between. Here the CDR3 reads CAWTQYSNQPQHF. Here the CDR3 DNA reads TGTGCCTGGACGCAGTATAGCAATCAGCCCCAGCATTTT.

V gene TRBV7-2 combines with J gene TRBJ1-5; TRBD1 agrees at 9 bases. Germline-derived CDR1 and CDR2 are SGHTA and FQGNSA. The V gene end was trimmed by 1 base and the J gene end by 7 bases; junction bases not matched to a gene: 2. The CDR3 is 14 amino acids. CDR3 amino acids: CASSLVDRGQPQHF. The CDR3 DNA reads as TGTGCCAGCAGCTTAGTGGACAGGGGCCAGCCCCAGCATTTT.

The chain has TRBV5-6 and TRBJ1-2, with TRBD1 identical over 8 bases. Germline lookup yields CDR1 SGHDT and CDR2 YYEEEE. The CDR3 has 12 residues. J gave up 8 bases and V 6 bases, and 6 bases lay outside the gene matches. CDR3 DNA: TGTGCCAGCACCGGACAGGGTAGCGGCTACACCTTC. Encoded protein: CASTGQGSGYTF.

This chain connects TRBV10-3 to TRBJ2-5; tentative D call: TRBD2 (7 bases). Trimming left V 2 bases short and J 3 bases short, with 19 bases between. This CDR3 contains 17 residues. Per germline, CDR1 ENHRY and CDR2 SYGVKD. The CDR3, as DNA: TGTGCCATCAGTGAGAGAGCGGGAAAGGGGGGAAAAGAGACCCAGTACTTC. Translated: CAISERAGKGGKETQYF.

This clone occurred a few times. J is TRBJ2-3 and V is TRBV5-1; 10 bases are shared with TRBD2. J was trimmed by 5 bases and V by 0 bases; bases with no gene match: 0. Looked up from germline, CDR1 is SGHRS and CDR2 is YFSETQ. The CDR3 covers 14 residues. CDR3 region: CASSLASGRDTQYF. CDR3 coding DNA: TGCGCCAGCAGCTTGGCTAGCGGGAGAGATACGCAGTATTTT.

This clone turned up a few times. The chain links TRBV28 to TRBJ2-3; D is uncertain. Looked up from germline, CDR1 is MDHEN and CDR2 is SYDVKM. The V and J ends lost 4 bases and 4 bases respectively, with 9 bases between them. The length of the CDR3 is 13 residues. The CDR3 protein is CASSSPDPDTQYF. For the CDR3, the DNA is TGTGCCAGCAGTTCCCCGGACCCAGATACGCAGTATTTT.

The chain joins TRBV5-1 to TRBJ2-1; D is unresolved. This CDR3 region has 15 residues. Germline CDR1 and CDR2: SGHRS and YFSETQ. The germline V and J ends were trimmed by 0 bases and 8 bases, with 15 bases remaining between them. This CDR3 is CASSLGPLGLDEQFF. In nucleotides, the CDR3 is TGCGCCAGCAGCTTGGGACCCTTGGGCCTGGATGAGCAGTTCTTC.

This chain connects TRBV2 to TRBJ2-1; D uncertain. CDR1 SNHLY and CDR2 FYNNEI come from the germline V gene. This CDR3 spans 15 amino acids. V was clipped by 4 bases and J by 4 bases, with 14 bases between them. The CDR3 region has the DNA TGTGCCAGCAGTGTGTCCCCCACCTTATACAATGAGCAGTTCTTC. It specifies CASSVSPTLYNEQFF. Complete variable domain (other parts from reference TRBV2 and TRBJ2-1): EPEVTQTPSHQVTQMGQEVILRCVPISNHLYFYWYRQILGQKVEFLVSFYNNEISEKSEIFDDQFSVERPDGSNFTLKIRSTKLEDSAMYFCASSVSPTLYNEQFFGPGTRLTVL.

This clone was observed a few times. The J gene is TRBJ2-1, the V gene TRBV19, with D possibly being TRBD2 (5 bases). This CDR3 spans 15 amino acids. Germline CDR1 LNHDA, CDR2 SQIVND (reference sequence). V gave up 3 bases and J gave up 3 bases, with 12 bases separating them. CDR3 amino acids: CASSISLLVYNEQFF. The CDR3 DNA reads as TGTGCCAGTAGTATCTCCTTACTAGTCTACAATGAGCAGTTCTTC.

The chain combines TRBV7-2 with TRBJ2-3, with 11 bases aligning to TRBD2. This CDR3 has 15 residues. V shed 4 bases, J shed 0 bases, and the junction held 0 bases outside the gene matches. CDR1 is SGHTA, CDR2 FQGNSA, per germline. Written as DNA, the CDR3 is TGTGCCAGCAGCTGGACTAGCGGGAGCACAGATACGCAGTATTTT. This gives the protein CASSWTSGSTDTQYF.